These T cell receptor beta chains were read from a single sample in a study of CD8+CD57+ T cells in acquired aplastic anemia. MiXCR, applied by TCRdb to the reads, yields one record per CDR3 protein. The data contain approximately 380,000 distinct CDR3 sequences, roughly 64% of them singletons. The sample taken for sequencing was sorted CD4+, CD8+, or CD8+CD57+ T cells (not recorded which) from PBMCs. The source of these receptors is a human donor in good health, serving as a control. CDR3s include the opening cysteine and the closing phenylalanine or tryptophan. Fields, in order: J gene, D gene, V gene, clone size, CDR3 protein, CDR3 DNA. D genes are given only for firm matches. Size is stated for part of the rows, as once, few or many counts, or as a class when the clone is expanded.

>TRBJ1-2|TRBD1|TRBV2|.
CASSRETGGYGYTF
TGTGCCAGCAGTCGCGAGACAGGGGGCTATGGCTACACCTTC
>TRBJ2-7|.|TRBV12-3/TRBV12-4|.
CASSSQPGYEQYF
TGTGCCAGCAGCAGCCAACCAGGCTACGAGCAGTACTTC
>TRBJ2-1|.|TRBV20-1|many
CSASARTDDNEQFF
TGCAGTGCTAGTGCTCGGACGGACGACAATGAGCAGTTCTTC
>TRBJ2-7|.|TRBV5-5|.
CASSLDGRTAYEQYF
TGTGCCAGCAGCTTAGACGGGAGAACGGCCTACGAGCAGTACTTC
>TRBJ2-5|.|TRBV20-1|many
CSARIMGQYQETQYF
TGCAGTGCTAGAATTATGGGCCAATACCAAGAGACCCAGTACTTC
>TRBJ1-6|TRBD1|TRBV7-2|many
CASSLATQGTLHF
TGTGCCAGCAGCTTAGCGACACAGGGGACCCTCCACTTT
>TRBJ2-7|.|TRBV7-9|.
CASSQSAYEQYFEF
.
>TRBJ1-1|.|TRBV9|.
CASGPQGKNTEAFF
TGTGCCAGCGGGCCACAGGGAAAGAACACTGAAGCTTTCTTT
>TRBJ2-3|.|TRBV11-2|.
CASSLGAGDTQYF
TGTGCCAGCAGCTTGGGTGCAGGAGATACGCAGTATTTT
>TRBJ2-1|.|TRBV7-4|.
CASSLATGDNEAFF
TGTGCCAGCAGCTTAGCGACCGGAGACAATGAGGCGTTCTTC
>TRBJ2-2|.|TRBV20-1|.
CSAFKSNTGELFF
TGCAGTGCTTTCAAGTCGAACACCGGGGAGCTGTTTTTT
>TRBJ1-6|.|TRBV20-1|.
CSAGRGANCSLHF
TGCAGTGCAGGGCGGGGGGCAAATTGCTCCCTCCACTTT
>TRBJ1-1|.|TRBV7-9|.
CASSLGLTGLNTEAFF
TGTGCCAGCAGCTTAGGATTGACAGGTTTGAACACTGAAGCTTTCTTT
>TRBJ2-3|.|TRBV5-4|once
CASSQGDSWGDTQYF
TGTGCCAGCAGCCAAGGAGACAGTTGGGGAGATACGCAGTATTTT
>TRBJ1-5|.|TRBV7-9|many
CASSLALGGSNQPQHF
TGTGCCAGCAGCTTAGCGCTAGGAGGGAGCAATCAGCCCCAGCATTTT
>TRBJ1-3|.|TRBV7-9|.
CASSLVGPGGVGNTIHF
TGTGCCAGCAGCTTAGTGGGACCGGGGGGGGTTGGAAACACCATACATTTT
>TRBJ2-1|.|TRBV15|few
CATSNDNEQFF
TGTGCCACCAGCAATGACAATGAGCAGTTCTTC
>TRBJ2-5|.|TRBV20-1|many
CSARLDLEETQYF
TGCAGTGCTAGACTAGATCTTGAGGAGACCCAGTACTTC
>TRBJ2-5|.|TRBV9|many
CASSVQGFGQETQYF
TGTGCCAGCAGCGTCCAGGGTTTCGGCCAAGAGACCCAGTACTTC
>TRBJ1-2|TRBD1|TRBV5-5|once
CASSLEGTGRGGGYTF
TGCGCCAGCAGCCTGGAAGGGACAGGGAGAGGAGGAGGCTACACCTTC
>TRBJ2-7|.|TRBV10-3|.
CAISAPDQFYEQTF
TGTGCCATCAGTGCGCCCGACCAGTTCTATGAGCAGACCTTC
>TRBJ2-7|TRBD1|TRBV10-3|few
CAIKGQGRDYEQYF
TGTGCCATCAAGGGACAGGGCCGAGACTACGAGCAGTACTTC
>TRBJ2-1|.|TRBV7-3|.
CASSLVGSPIYVKFF
TGTGCCAGCAGCTTAGTTGGCAGCCCTATATATGTGAAGTTCTTC
>TRBJ1-6|.|TRBV7-2|.
CASSISTSTNSPPLF
TGTGCCAGTAGTATTTCAACATCGACCAATTCACCCCCCCTCTTT
>TRBJ1-5|TRBD1|TRBV10-2|once
CASSAGTGDNQPQHF
TGCGCCAGCAGTGCCGGGACAGGAGACAATCAGCCCCAGCATTTT
>TRBJ1-2|TRBD1|TRBV9|.
CASSPGDSPSNGYTF
TGCGCCAGCAGCCCTGGGGACAGCCCTTCCAATGGCTACACCTTC
>TRBJ2-7|TRBD2|TRBV7-2|.
CASSPGASGGAQYF
TGTGCCAGCAGCCCCGGGGCTAGCGGGGGGGCGCAGTACTTC
>TRBJ2-4|TRBD2|TRBV9|.
CASSYLTSGEDIKYF
TGTGCCAGCAGTTACCTGACTAGCGGGGAGGACATAAAGTACTTC
>TRBJ2-7|TRBD1|TRBV20-1|many
CSADSGTGTFYEQYF
TGCAGTGCGGACTCCGGGACAGGGACCTTTTACGAGCAGTACTTC
>TRBJ2-1|.|TRBV5-6|.
CASSLMAVSSYNEQFF
TGTGCCAGCAGCCTGATGGCGGTCAGCTCCTACAATGAGCAGTTCTTC
>TRBJ1-6|.|TRBV10-3|.
CATREGLRRQLHF
TGTGCCACCAGGGAGGGCTTGAGACGGCAGCTCCACTTT
>TRBJ1-5|.|TRBV20-1|.
CSVTDRGNQPQHF
TGCAGCGTGACCGACAGAGGCAATCAGCCCCAGCATTTT
>TRBJ2-7|TRBD1|TRBV15|few
CATSNTGGEQYF
TGTGCCACCAGCAACACAGGGGGCGAGCAGTACTTC
>TRBJ1-1|TRBD1|TRBV10-3|.
CAISDRGAMGYEAFF
TGTGCCATCAGTGACAGGGGGGCAATGGGCTATGAGGCGTTCTTT
>TRBJ1-1|TRBD1|TRBV12-3/TRBV12-4|.
CASSLDPHRGVNTEAFF
TGTGCCAGCAGTTTAGACCCCCACAGGGGGGTGAACACTGAAGCTTTCTTT
>TRBJ2-7|.|TRBV7-4|.
CASSLDNGRVLAQYF
TGTGCCAGCAGTTTAGATAATGGGCGGGTCCTTGCCCAGTACTTC
>TRBJ1-6|.|TRBV2|many
CASGPDGSSYNSPLHF
TGTGCCAGCGGTCCTGACGGGAGCTCCTATAATTCACCCCTCCACTTT
>TRBJ1-2|.|TRBV24-1|.
CATSEPSGDYGYNF
TGTGCCACCAGTGAGCCCAGCGGGGACTATGGCTACAACTTC
>TRBJ2-6|.|TRBV15|many
CATGISGANVLTF
TGTGCCACCGGGATATCTGGGGCCAACGTCCTGACTTTC
>TRBJ1-6|TRBD1|TRBV25-1|once
CASTKDTTGLEIALHF
TGTGCCAGTACCAAAGACACGACAGGGTTGGAGATCGCCCTCCACTTT
>TRBJ2-3|.|TRBV19|.
CASSINTPDTQYF
TGTGCCAGTAGTATTAATACCCCAGATACGCAGTATTTT
>TRBJ2-5|TRBD1|TRBV7-8|.
CASSSGGGQETQYF
TGTGCCAGCAGCTCAGGGGGCGGCCAAGAGACCCAGTACTTC
>TRBJ2-5|.|TRBV2|.
CASRLSGNDYYAQYF
TGTGCCAGCAGGTTATCGGGAAACGACTACTACGCGCAGTACTTC
>TRBJ2-7|.|TRBV7-3|.
CASSTEAASNYDYQYF
TGTGCCAGCAGCACCGAGGCGGCCTCTAACTACGACTACCAGTACTTC
>TRBJ2-7|.|TRBV3-1|many
CASSQGHHSYEQYF
TGTGCCAGCAGCCAAGGGCACCACTCCTACGAGCAGTACTTC
>TRBJ2-2|TRBD2|TRBV20-1|.
CSASGWGAGGSSGELFF
TGCAGTGCTAGCGGCTGGGGGGCGGGAGGTAGTAGCGGGGAGCTGTTTTTT
>TRBJ2-7|.|TRBV7-2|.
CASSLFPGRLDSEQYF
TGTGCCAGCAGCTTATTTCCAGGTAGGTTGGATTCAGAGCAGTACTTC